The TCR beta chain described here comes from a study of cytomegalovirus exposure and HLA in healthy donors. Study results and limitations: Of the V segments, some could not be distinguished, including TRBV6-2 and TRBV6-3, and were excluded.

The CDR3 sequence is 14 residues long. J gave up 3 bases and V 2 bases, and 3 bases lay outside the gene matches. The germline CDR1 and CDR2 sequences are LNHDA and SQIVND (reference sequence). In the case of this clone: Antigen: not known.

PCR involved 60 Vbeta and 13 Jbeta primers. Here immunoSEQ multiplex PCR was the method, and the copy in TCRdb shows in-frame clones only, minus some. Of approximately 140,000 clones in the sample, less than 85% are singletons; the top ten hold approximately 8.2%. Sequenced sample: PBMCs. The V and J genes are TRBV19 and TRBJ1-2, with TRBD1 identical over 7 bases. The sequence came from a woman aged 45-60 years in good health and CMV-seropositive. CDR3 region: CASSIQGEDYGYTF. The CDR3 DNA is TGTGCCAGTAGTATACAGGGGGAAGACTATGGCTACACCTTC.